This TCR beta chain was obtained from a study of blood T cell repertoires in COVID-19. Recruits, aged about 18 to 90 years, lived in around 24 US areas. Each exposed participant met a COVID-19 case in the 2 weeks preceding study entry. Authors' methods: How many nucleated cells were present was estimated from reference gene primer amplification. TCRdb keeps only in-frame clones here, not all; method: immunoSEQ multiplex PCR. V and J calls and clone size come straight from that table; D and trimming were deduced from the DNA. The table includes 300,000 to 450,000 clones, 88% detected once. The TCR originated in a woman under 40 who had been exposed to COVID-19. The sample comprised PBMCs or T cells enriched from blood (not recorded which).

Written as DNA, the CDR3 is TGCGCCAGCAGCTTGTCTTTTAGCGGGAGCTCCTACAATGAGCAGTTCTTC. This encodes CASSLSFSGSSYNEQFF. V usage is TRBV5-1 and J usage is TRBJ2-1, with 9 positions matching TRBD2. The V segment lost 1 base and the J segment 0 bases; nucleotides outside the gene matches: 5. CDR1 and CDR2 (germline): SGHRS, YFSETQ. The CDR3 spans 17 residues.